These 25 T cell receptor beta chains were all obtained from the same sample, sequenced in a study of shared clonotypes between healthy human individuals. Some clones are missing from TCRdb's copy, which holds only in-frame ones; the method was immunoSEQ multiplex PCR. The sample consists of 2 million to 2.5 million clones, 85% to 95% of them appearing once. Sequenced input: naive CD4+ T cells from PBMCs. Subset of the sample: CD45RA+ positively selected. Source of these receptors: a man between 18 and 35 years old in good health. Some clones in this sample may be carry-over from other donors' samples.

The chain has TRBV5-1 and TRBJ2-1, with 7 nucleotides matching TRBD2. Looked up from germline, CDR1 is SGHRS and CDR2 is YFSETQ. The CDR3 is 14 residues long. With 0 bases clipped from V and 8 bases from J, the junction kept 5 bases outside the gene matches. The CDR3 loop reads CASSLGREFDEQFF. CDR3 in DNA: TGCGCCAGCAGCTTGGGGCGGGAGTTTGATGAGCAGTTCTTC. The full variable domain, with the rest looked up from reference TRBV5-1 and TRBJ2-1, is KAGVTQTPRYLIKTRGQQVTLSCSPISGHRSVSWYQQTPGQGLQFLFEYFSETQRNKGNFPGRFSGRQFSNSRSEMNVSTLELGDSALYLCASSLGREFDEQFFGPGTRLTVL.

This clone showed up just once. This specimen includes other DNA sequences encoding the same CDR3. The chain joins TRBV5-1 to TRBJ1-1, with TRBD1 matching 7 bases. Per the germline V gene, CDR1 is SGHRS and CDR2 is YFSETQ. The CDR3 is 13 residues long. Losses at the gene ends were 3 bases for V and 5 bases for J; bases not matched to a gene: 4. The CDR3 is CASSSGQLTEAFF. CDR3 bases: TGCGCCAGCAGCTCGGGACAGTTAACTGAAGCTTTCTTT. Filled out from reference TRBV5-1 and TRBJ1-1, the complete variable domain reads KAGVTQTPRYLIKTRGQQVTLSCSPISGHRSVSWYQQTPGQGLQFLFEYFSETQRNKGNFPGRFSGRQFSNSRSEMNVSTLELGDSALYLCASSSGQLTEAFFGQGTRLTVV.

The chain couples TRBV27 to TRBJ1-1; 8 nucleotides agree with TRBD1. CDR1 and CDR2 from the germline V gene are MNHEY and SMNVEV (reference sequence). The CDR3 length is 12 residues. The V gene end was trimmed by 2 bases and the J gene end by 12 bases; junction bases not matched to a gene: 5. The DNA of the CDR3 is TGTGCCAGCAGTTTACTAGGACAGGGAACTTTCTTT. Residues: CASSLLGQGTFF.

V gene TRBV6-1 combines with J gene TRBJ1-1; 7 bases map to TRBD1. V shed 6 bases, J shed 3 bases, and the junction held 7 bases outside the gene matches. The CDR3 has 14 residues. CDR1 and CDR2 (germline): MNHNS, SASEGT. CDR3 coding DNA: TGTGCCAGCAGAGCCCCCAGGGGGGACACTGAAGCTTTCTTT. Its translation is CASRAPRGDTEAFF.

This clone has more than one count but fewer than ten. V usage is TRBV7-9 and J usage is TRBJ1-1, with D uncertain. The CDR3 runs 11 residues. V was cut by 2 bases and J by 10 bases, with 8 bases left in between. The V gene's germline CDR1 is SEHNR and CDR2 FQNEAQ (reference sequence). The CDR3 sequence is CASSLQDAAFF. CDR3 in DNA: TGTGCCAGCAGCTTACAGGACGCAGCTTTCTTT.

The CDR3 DNA sequence: TGTGCCAGCTCACTCGGAGGGGGCTACGAGCAGTACTTC. It translates to CASSLGGGYEQYF. The chain recombines TRBV18 with TRBJ2-7, with D perhaps given as TRBD1 or TRBD2 (6 bases each). CDR3 length equals 13 residues. Germline loops: CDR1 KGHSH, CDR2 LQKENI. Trimming pared 4 bases from V and 3 bases from J, leaving 10 bases between.

J is TRBJ2-1 and V is TRBV7-8, with 9 bases matching TRBD2. In germline, CDR1 is SGHVS, CDR2 FQNEAQ. The CDR3 loop spans 15 amino acids. Germline trimming cut 7 bases from V and 6 bases from J; bases unmatched to any gene: 10. The CDR3 loop is CASKYAGGPGNEQFF. DNA for the CDR3: TGTGCCAGCAAATACGCGGGAGGGCCGGGCAATGAGCAGTTCTTC.

The chain uses TRBV23-1 and TRBJ2-7; 7 bases are a match to TRBD1. TRBV23-1 has ORF status, its function being uncertain. The V gene end was trimmed by 7 bases and the J gene end by 4 bases; junction bases not matched to a gene: 16. CDR3 size: 16 residues. The CDR3 sequence: CASTAYRDRGTYEQYF. DNA of the CDR3: TGCGCCAGCACTGCCTACCGGGACAGAGGGACGTACGAGCAGTACTTC.

V usage is TRBV10-3 and J usage is TRBJ2-7; D call uncertain. The V gene's germline CDR1 is ENHRY and CDR2 SYGVKD. V was pared by 2 bases and J by 2 bases, with 7 bases between. This CDR3 comprises 13 residues. This CDR3 is CAISERSTYEQYF. CDR3 bases: TGTGCCATCAGTGAGAGGAGTACCTACGAGCAGTACTTC.

This sequence joins TRBV5-1 and TRBJ2-1; tentatively, D is TRBD2 (5 bases). With 4 bases removed from V and 9 bases from J, the gap between germline ends came to 17 bases. Looked up from germline, CDR1 is SGHRS and CDR2 is YFSETQ. The CDR3 is made up of 14 amino acids. The CDR3: CASSRGVLYGEQFF. The DNA of the CDR3 is TGCGCCAGCAGCCGGGGAGTTCTTTACGGTGAGCAGTTCTTC.

This clone turned up a few times. This chain uses TRBV7-2 with TRBJ1-5, with TRBD1 matching 7 bases. Germline CDR1 SGHTA, CDR2 FQGNSA. V lost 6 bases to trimming and J lost 0 bases; unmatched junction nucleotides: 5. The CDR3 totals 15 residues. The CDR3 loop reads CASSLDRVSNQPQHF. CDR3 DNA: TGTGCCAGCAGTCTCGACAGGGTTAGCAATCAGCCCCAGCATTTT. The full variable domain, its missing parts supplied by reference TRBV7-2 and TRBJ1-5, is GAGVSQSPSNKVTEKGKDVELRCDPISGHTALYWYRQSLGQGLEFLIYFQGNSAPDKSGLPSDRFSAERTGGSVSTLTIQRTQQEDSAVYLCASSLDRVSNQPQHFGDGTRLSIL.

The chain has TRBV14 and TRBJ1-2; no reliable D call. Germline CDR1 is SGHDN and CDR2 is FVKESK. The CDR3 covers 16 residues. The V and J ends lost 0 bases and 1 base respectively, with 12 bases between them. The CDR3 spells CASSQEPGDGNYGYTF. CDR3 coding DNA: TGTGCCAGCAGCCAAGAACCAGGAGATGGTAACTATGGCTACACCTTC. Full variable domain (rest looked up from reference TRBV14 and TRBJ1-2): EAGVTQFPSHSVIEKGQTVTLRCDPISGHDNLYWYRRVMGKEIKFLLHFVKESKQDESGMPNNRFLAERTGGTYSTLKVQPAELEDSGVYFCASSQEPGDGNYGYTFGSGTRLTVV.

The chain carries TRBV25-1 and TRBJ2-5, with D unclear. This CDR3 region has 15 residues. The V gene lost 7 bases and the J gene lost 5 bases, with 20 bases spanning the gap. Germline V gene sequence: CDR1 MGHDK, CDR2 SYGVNS. CDR3 bases: TGTGCCAGCAAATCCGCCCGGATCTTCGGGGAGACCCAGTACTTC. Its translation: CASKSARIFGETQYF. The complete variable domain, with remaining parts taken from reference TRBV25-1 and TRBJ2-5, reads EADIYQTPRYLVIGTGKKITLECSQTMGHDKMYWYQQDPGMELHLIHYSYGVNSTEKGDLSSESTVSRIRTEHFPLTLESARPSHTSQYLCASKSARIFGETQYFGPGTRLLVL.

The chain joins TRBV6-5 to TRBJ2-7; D remains ambiguous. Looked up from germline, CDR1 is MNHEY and CDR2 is SVGAGI. V shed 6 bases and J shed 0 bases, with 15 bases lying between them. The CDR3 spans 15 residues. The CDR3 DNA follows: TGTGCCAGCAGCCGCCATGAGACGGGCTCCTACGAGCAGTACTTC. Translation gives CASSRHETGSYEQYF.

As concerns this clone: The sample contains more than one DNA sequence encoding this CDR3. This rearrangement joins TRBV5-1 to TRBJ1-5; TRBD1 matches 9 bases. The germline CDR1 and CDR2 sequences are SGHRS and YFSETQ. The CDR3 is 16 residues long. Germline trimming cut 0 bases from V and 1 base from J; bases unmatched to any gene: 2. DNA for the CDR3: TGCGCCAGCAGCTTGGAGGGACAGGGAAGCAATCAGCCCCAGCATTTT. Its translation is CASSLEGQGSNQPQHF.

The CDR3 protein is CASSLAGASEREQYF. The CDR3 nucleotides read TGTGCCAGCAGTCTAGCGGGAGCATCGGAGCGCGAGCAGTACTTC. The chain couples TRBV27 to TRBJ2-7; 10 bases line up with TRBD2. The V and J ends lost 5 bases and 6 bases, in that order; junction bases with no gene match: 10. In germline, CDR1 is MNHEY, CDR2 SMNVEV (reference sequence). The CDR3 is 15 amino acids.

Worth noting for this clone: Distinct nucleotide sequences in the sample also encode this CDR3. The gene calls are TRBV9 and TRBJ2-3, with D possibly being TRBD2 (6 bases). Germline values: CDR1 SGDLS, CDR2 YYNGEE. Between the trimmed V and J ends, which lost 0 bases and 5 bases, there was a span of 10 bases. The CDR3 is 14 amino acids. CDR3 DNA sequence: TGTGCCAGCAGCGTAGTTGGGGGAGGAGATACGCAGTATTTT. This sequence encodes CASSVVGGGDTQYF.

V usage is TRBV28 and J usage is TRBJ2-7, with D maybe TRBD2 (6 bases). CDR3 length: 13 amino acids. The germline V gene encodes CDR1 MDHEN and CDR2 SYDVKM. Trimming removed 3 bases from V and 4 bases from J, with 10 bases in between. CDR3 DNA sequence: TGTGCCAGCAGTTTTTTGGGGGGTTACGAGCAGTACTTC. This translates into CASSFLGGYEQYF. Based on the CDR3 plus reference TRBV28 and TRBJ2-7, the full variable domain is DVKVTQSSRYLVKRTGEKVFLECVQDMDHENMFWYRQDPGLGLRLIYFSYDVKMKEKGDIPEGYSVSREKKERFSLILESASTNQTSMYLCASSFLGGYEQYFGPGTRLTVT.

The chain employs TRBV15 and TRBJ1-1; 12 nucleotides align to TRBD1. Losses at the gene ends were 0 bases for V and 0 bases for J; bases not matched to a gene: 8. The CDR3 is 19 residues long. Germline CDR1 and CDR2: LNHNV and YYDKDF (reference sequence). The CDR3 DNA follows: TGTGCCACCAGCAGAGATTTTGGGACAGGGGGCTCGGTGAACACTGAAGCTTTCTTT. It specifies CATSRDFGTGGSVNTEAFF.

The chain combines TRBV5-8 with TRBJ2-7; the D is unclear. The CDR3 sequence is 14 residues long. The germline V and J ends were trimmed by 0 bases and 0 bases, with 7 bases remaining between them. CDR1 and CDR2 (germline): SGHTS, YDEGEE. For the CDR3, the DNA is TGTGCCAGCAGCTTGGGACGGCCCTCCTACGAGCAGTACTTC. Protein: CASSLGRPSYEQYF.

This chain connects TRBV11-1 to TRBJ2-7, with 11 bases aligning to TRBD2. From germline, CDR1 is SGHAT and CDR2 FQDESV (reference sequence). The CDR3 runs to 15 residues. V lost 3 bases, J lost 6 bases, and 7 bases stayed unmatched. The CDR3 region is CASSFGSSGRLEQYF. The CDR3 nucleotides read TGTGCCAGCAGCTTTGGTTCTAGCGGGAGGCTCGAGCAGTACTTC. Complete variable domain (other parts from reference TRBV11-1 and TRBJ2-7): EAEVAQSPRYKITEKSQAVAFWCDPISGHATLYWYRQILGQGPELLVQFQDESVVDDSQLPKDRFSAERLKGVDSTLKIQPAELGDSAMYLCASSFGSSGRLEQYFGPGTRLTVT.

DNA for the CDR3: TGTGCCAGCCCTATCCAGGGGAGGAACACCGGGGAGCTGTTTTTT. Encoded protein: CASPIQGRNTGELFF. The V gene is TRBV18, the J gene TRBJ2-2; possible D gene TRBD1, 6 bases. The CDR3 has 15 amino acids. Germline CDR1 is KGHSH and CDR2 is LQKENI. Trimming removed 8 bases at V and 1 base at J, with 14 bases between.

Remarks on this clone: Other nucleotide sequences in the sample specify the same CDR3. This chain uses TRBV5-6 with TRBJ1-3; no clear D. Germline V gives CDR1 SGHDT, CDR2 YYEEEE. The CDR3 covers 14 residues. Deletions cut 0 bases from V and 1 base from J, with 5 bases between. The CDR3 nucleotides are TGTGCCAGCAGCTTGGGCAGTTCTGGAAACACCATATATTTT. The encoded protein is CASSLGSSGNTIYF.

Here the CDR3 reads CASSSLQGRKAGELFF. CDR3 in DNA: TGTGCCAGCAGCTCACTACAGGGGAGAAAGGCCGGGGAGCTGTTTTTT. The chain employs TRBV7-3 and TRBJ2-2, with TRBD1 matching over 7 bases. Trimming cost V 4 bases and J 6 bases; bases outside gene matches: 11. This CDR3 has 16 residues. CDR1 is SGHTA, CDR2 FQGTGA, per germline.

This clone was observed a single time. V is TRBV5-4 and J is TRBJ2-7; 10 nucleotides align to TRBD2. V lost 1 base and J lost 6; bases outside the gene matches: 7. This CDR3 is built from 15 residues. Per germline, CDR1 SGHNT and CDR2 YYREEE (reference sequence). The CDR3 DNA reads TGTGCCAGCAGCTTGAAGCTAGCGGGAGTCAGCGAGCAGTACTTC. Encoded protein: CASSLKLAGVSEQYF.